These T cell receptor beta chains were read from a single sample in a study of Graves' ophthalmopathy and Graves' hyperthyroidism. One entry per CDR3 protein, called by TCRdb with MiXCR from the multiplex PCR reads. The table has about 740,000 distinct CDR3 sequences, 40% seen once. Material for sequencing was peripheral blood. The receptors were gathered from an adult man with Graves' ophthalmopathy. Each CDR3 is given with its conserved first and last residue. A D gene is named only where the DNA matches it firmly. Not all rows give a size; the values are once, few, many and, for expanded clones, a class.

CDR3 protein: CASSTGGTQPQHF; CDR3 DNA: TGTGCCAGTAGTACAGGGGGCACTCAGCCCCAGCATTTT; D gene: TRBD1; V gene: TRBV19; clone size: many; J gene: TRBJ1-5
CDR3 protein: CASSPRLGGTSSYEQYF; CDR3 DNA: TGTGCCAGCAGCCCCCGCCTGGGTGGGACTAGCTCCTACGAGCAGTACTTC; D gene: TRBD2; V gene: TRBV7-9; clone size: .; J gene: TRBJ2-7
CDR3 protein: CASDPRTGYGYTF; CDR3 DNA: TGTGCCAGCGACCCTCGGACAGGGTACGGCTACACCTTC; D gene: TRBD1; V gene: TRBV6-2/TRBV6-3; clone size: .; J gene: TRBJ1-2
CDR3 protein: CSARRTAWINQPQHF; CDR3 DNA: TGCAGTGCTAGACGGACAGCTTGGATAAATCAGCCCCAGCATTTT; D gene: .; V gene: TRBV20-1; clone size: many; J gene: TRBJ1-5
CDR3 protein: CASSPAGQSNQPQHF; CDR3 DNA: TGTGCCAGCTCACCAGCGGGACAGAGCAATCAGCCCCAGCATTTT; D gene: TRBD1; V gene: TRBV24-1; clone size: .; J gene: TRBJ1-5
CDR3 protein: CASSETGQGSYEQYF; CDR3 DNA: TGTGCCAGCAGTGAGACGGGACAGGGTTCCTACGAGCAGTACTTC; D gene: TRBD1; V gene: TRBV25-1; clone size: once; J gene: TRBJ2-7
CDR3 protein: CASSSQGLNTEAFF; CDR3 DNA: TGTGCCAGCAGCTCCCAGGGCCTAAACACTGAAGCTTTCTTT; D gene: .; V gene: TRBV7-3; clone size: few; J gene: TRBJ1-1
CDR3 protein: CASSAVSMGQGRNTEAFF; CDR3 DNA: TGTGCCAGCAGCGCCGTCTCTATGGGACAGGGCCGGAACACTGAAGCTTTCTTT; D gene: TRBD1; V gene: TRBV7-9; clone size: .; J gene: TRBJ1-1
CDR3 protein: CASSARGGTNTEAFF; CDR3 DNA: TGTGCCAGCAGCGCCCGGGGCGGAACTAACACTGAAGCTTTCTTT; D gene: .; V gene: TRBV9; clone size: .; J gene: TRBJ1-1
CDR3 protein: CASSAGEETQYF; CDR3 DNA: TGTGCCAGCAGTGCAGGGGAAGAGACCCAGTACTTC; D gene: .; V gene: TRBV24-1; clone size: .; J gene: TRBJ2-5
CDR3 protein: CAISRQENSPLHF; CDR3 DNA: TGTGCCATCAGCCGACAGGAAAATTCACCCCTCCACTTT; D gene: .; V gene: TRBV10-3; clone size: many; J gene: TRBJ1-6
CDR3 protein: CASSPRQGQGTEAFF; CDR3 DNA: TGTGCCAGTAGTCCCCGACAGGGGCAAGGCACTGAAGCTTTCTTT; D gene: TRBD1; V gene: TRBV19; clone size: many; J gene: TRBJ1-1
CDR3 protein: CASSLDLRQGAKGYTF; CDR3 DNA: TGTGCCAGCAGCTTGGATTTACGGCAGGGGGCGAAGGGCTACACCTTC; D gene: TRBD1; V gene: TRBV5-4; clone size: .; J gene: TRBJ1-2
CDR3 protein: CSGSLSYEQYF; CDR3 DNA: TGCAGCGGGAGCCTCTCCTACGAGCAGTACTTC; D gene: .; V gene: TRBV29-1; clone size: once; J gene: TRBJ2-7
CDR3 protein: CASSEYAGNYEQYF; CDR3 DNA: TGTGCCAGCAGTGAATATGCGGGGAACTACGAGCAGTACTTC; D gene: .; V gene: TRBV25-1; clone size: many; J gene: TRBJ2-7
CDR3 protein: CASSIHRDGDTEAFF; CDR3 DNA: TGTGCCAGCAGTATCCACAGGGACGGCGACACTGAAGCTTTCTTT; D gene: .; V gene: TRBV25-1; clone size: .; J gene: TRBJ1-1
CDR3 protein: CSAVPTGTGNQPQHF; CDR3 DNA: TGCAGTGCCGTACCGACAGGGACTGGCAATCAGCCCCAGCATTTT; D gene: TRBD1; V gene: TRBV20-1; clone size: many; J gene: TRBJ1-5
CDR3 protein: CASSSPGQGRYEQYF; CDR3 DNA: TGTGCCAGCAGTTCGCCGGGACAGGGGCGTTACGAGCAGTACTTC; D gene: TRBD1; V gene: TRBV2; clone size: few; J gene: TRBJ2-7
CDR3 protein: CASSSPLNSGRTEAFF; CDR3 DNA: TGTGCCAGCAGCTCCCCACTAAATTCGGGACGGACGGAAGCTTTCTTT; D gene: .; V gene: TRBV5-8; clone size: .; J gene: TRBJ1-1
CDR3 protein: CASSSGQGSAQPQHF; CDR3 DNA: TGTGCCAGCAGTTCCGGACAGGGGAGCGCTCAGCCCCAGCATTTT; D gene: TRBD1; V gene: TRBV24-1; clone size: .; J gene: TRBJ1-5
CDR3 protein: CASSPRGQGIMTTNEKLFF; CDR3 DNA: TGTGCCAGTAGTCCTCGGGGACAGGGGATTATGACAACTAATGAAAAACTGTTTTTT; D gene: TRBD1; V gene: TRBV19; clone size: once; J gene: TRBJ1-4
CDR3 protein: CAWRSDGNYGYTF; CDR3 DNA: TGTGCCTGGAGATCCGACGGAAACTATGGCTACACCTTC; D gene: .; V gene: TRBV25-1; clone size: .; J gene: TRBJ1-2
CDR3 protein: CASRRKPGQGAWTEAFF; CDR3 DNA: TGTGCCAGCAGACGAAAACCGGGACAGGGGGCCTGGACTGAAGCTTTCTTT; D gene: TRBD1; V gene: TRBV2; clone size: many; J gene: TRBJ1-1
CDR3 protein: CASSPATGNGYTF; CDR3 DNA: TGTGCCAGCAGTCCCGCCACAGGGAATGGCTACACCTTC; D gene: .; V gene: TRBV27; clone size: .; J gene: TRBJ1-2
CDR3 protein: CASSLGQGLGVPLHF; CDR3 DNA: TGTGCCAGCAGCTTAGGACAGGGCCTCGGAGTCCCCCTCCACTTT; D gene: TRBD1; V gene: TRBV7-2; clone size: .; J gene: TRBJ1-6
CDR3 protein: CASSLEGVFYSEAFF; CDR3 DNA: TGTGCCAGCAGCTTAGAGGGGGTTTTTTACTCTGAAGCTTTCTTT; D gene: .; V gene: TRBV7-9; clone size: once; J gene: TRBJ1-1
CDR3 protein: CSADPGQGVEPQHF; CDR3 DNA: TGCAGTGCTGACCCGGGACAGGGGGTTGAGCCCCAGCATTTT; D gene: TRBD1; V gene: TRBV20-1; clone size: .; J gene: TRBJ1-5
CDR3 protein: CASSEGIRDEQFF; CDR3 DNA: TGTGCCAGCAGTGAGGGGATTAGGGATGAGCAGTTCTTC; D gene: .; V gene: TRBV2; clone size: .; J gene: TRBJ2-1
CDR3 protein: CASSQDRVPGNQPQHF; CDR3 DNA: TGTGCCAGCAGCCAAGACAGGGTACCGGGCAATCAGCCCCAGCATTTT; D gene: .; V gene: TRBV14; clone size: .; J gene: TRBJ1-5
CDR3 protein: CASSQGVAGKSKTQYF; CDR3 DNA: TGCGCCAGCAGCCAAGGGGTTGCGGGAAAGTCAAAGACCCAGTACTTC; D gene: .; V gene: TRBV4-3; clone size: once; J gene: TRBJ2-5
CDR3 protein: CATSYGRDRDNQPQHF; CDR3 DNA: TGTGCCACCAGTTACGGAAGGGACAGGGACAATCAGCCCCAGCATTTT; D gene: TRBD1; V gene: TRBV24-1; clone size: .; J gene: TRBJ1-5
CDR3 protein: CASSLEAADQPQHF; CDR3 DNA: TGCGCCAGCAGCTTGGAGGCGGCAGATCAGCCCCAGCATTTT; D gene: .; V gene: TRBV5-1; clone size: .; J gene: TRBJ1-5
CDR3 protein: CASNAAGKSPLHF; CDR3 DNA: TGTGCCAGCAATGCGGCAGGGAAATCACCCCTCCACTTT; D gene: .; V gene: TRBV9; clone size: .; J gene: TRBJ1-6
CDR3 protein: CASSEWGTYEQYF; CDR3 DNA: TGTGCCAGCAGTGAATGGGGCACCTACGAGCAGTACTTC; D gene: .; V gene: TRBV2; clone size: .; J gene: TRBJ2-7
CDR3 protein: CASSLGADRGHGYTF; CDR3 DNA: TGTGCCAGCAGTTTGGGGGCAGACAGGGGCCATGGCTACACCTTC; D gene: TRBD1; V gene: TRBV11-3; clone size: .; J gene: TRBJ1-2
CDR3 protein: CASREMDPNTEAFF; CDR3 DNA: TGTGCCAGCAGAGAGATGGACCCGAACACTGAAGCTTTCTTT; D gene: .; V gene: TRBV10-3; clone size: few; J gene: TRBJ1-1
CDR3 protein: CASSLDGSSTDTQYF; CDR3 DNA: TGTGCCAGCAGCTTGGACGGATCTAGCACAGATACGCAGTATTTT; D gene: .; V gene: TRBV7-3; clone size: .; J gene: TRBJ2-3
CDR3 protein: CASSYGQGKSNSPLHF; CDR3 DNA: TGTGCCAGCAGTTACGGGCAGGGAAAATCAAATTCACCCCTCCACTTT; D gene: .; V gene: TRBV6-1; clone size: .; J gene: TRBJ1-6
CDR3 protein: CASSQGPVSYEQYF; CDR3 DNA: TGTGCCAGCAGCCAGGGGCCAGTCTCCTACGAGCAGTACTTC; D gene: .; V gene: TRBV7-9; clone size: many; J gene: TRBJ2-7
CDR3 protein: CASSLGLQNTEAFF; CDR3 DNA: TGTGCCAGCAGCTTGGGATTACAGAACACTGAAGCTTTCTTT; D gene: .; V gene: TRBV5-6; clone size: .; J gene: TRBJ1-1
CDR3 protein: CASSHKFGELFF; CDR3 DNA: TGTGCCAGCAGCCACAAATTCGGGGAGCTGTTTTTT; D gene: .; V gene: TRBV7-9; clone size: .; J gene: TRBJ2-2
CDR3 protein: CAISGWNRDSYEQYF; CDR3 DNA: TGTGCCATCAGTGGATGGAACAGGGACAGCTACGAGCAGTACTTC; D gene: TRBD1; V gene: TRBV10-3; clone size: many; J gene: TRBJ2-7
CDR3 protein: CASSYNGVRGTGVYGYTF; CDR3 DNA: TGTGCCAGCAGTTACAACGGCGTCCGAGGGACAGGGGTTTACGGCTACACCTTC; D gene: TRBD1; V gene: TRBV6-1; clone size: .; J gene: TRBJ1-2
CDR3 protein: CASSFTGTGGSPLHF; CDR3 DNA: TGTGCCAGCAGCTTTACCGGGACAGGCGGCTCACCCCTCCACTTT; D gene: TRBD1; V gene: TRBV10-2; clone size: .; J gene: TRBJ1-6
CDR3 protein: CASSIDKGNAEAFF; CDR3 DNA: TGTGCCAGTAGTATAGACAAGGGTAACGCTGAAGCTTTCTTT; D gene: .; V gene: TRBV19; clone size: .; J gene: TRBJ1-1
CDR3 protein: CASSLEGQFTHEQYF; CDR3 DNA: TGTGCCAGCAGCTTAGAGGGACAGTTCACCCACGAGCAGTACTTC; D gene: TRBD1; V gene: TRBV11-2; clone size: few; J gene: TRBJ2-7
CDR3 protein: CASSRERALYFALHF; CDR3 DNA: TGTGCCAGCAGCCGAGAGCGGGCATTGTACTTTGCCCTCCACTTT; D gene: .; V gene: TRBV25-1; clone size: once; J gene: TRBJ1-6
CDR3 protein: CASSLLLAGGGETQYF; CDR3 DNA: TGTGCCAGCAGCTTGTTACTAGCGGGAGGAGGGGAGACCCAGTACTTC; D gene: TRBD2; V gene: TRBV5-8; clone size: .; J gene: TRBJ2-5
CDR3 protein: CASSVGRRTGELFF; CDR3 DNA: TGTGCCAGCAGTGTGGGCAGGAGAACCGGGGAGCTGTTTTTT; D gene: .; V gene: TRBV2; clone size: .; J gene: TRBJ2-2
CDR3 protein: CASSPAQGGEKLFF; CDR3 DNA: TGTGCCAGCAGCCCGGCACAGGGAGGCGAAAAACTGTTTTTT; D gene: .; V gene: TRBV14; clone size: .; J gene: TRBJ1-4